This T cell receptor (beta chain) was retrieved from a study of beta chain features in type 1 diabetes. This clone was counted a few times. The CDR3 sequence is 14 residues long. The germline gives CDR1 SGHDT, CDR2 YYEEEE. V lost 2 bases to trimming and J lost 7 bases, with 12 bases between them. What was sequenced were expressed TCRB transcripts, since all of the isolated RNA had been reverse transcribed. Here immunoSEQ multiplex PCR was the method, and the copy in TCRdb shows in-frame clones only, minus some. The sample holds under 450,000 clones, about 15% seen once. Isolation of CD4+ naive, central memory, regulatory and stem cell-like memory cells was achieved by sorting via CD45RO/CCR7/CD25/CD127/CD95/CD27.

Sequenced material: naive CD4+ T cells from blood. The TCR originated in a man aged 25 to 40 in good health. The rearrangement uses TRBV5-6 and TRBJ1-4; D is uncertain. The CDR3 loop is CASSFLAGGEKLFF. In nucleotides, the CDR3 is TGTGCCAGCAGCTTCCTAGCGGGTGGTGAAAAACTGTTTTTT.